This T cell receptor (beta chain) was retrieved from a study of blood T cell repertoires in COVID-19. Profiling relied on immunoSEQ multiplex PCR, and the TCRdb table lists in-frame clones only, not all of them. Counted here are hundreds of thousands of clones, 88% occurring once; the ten biggest clones make up over 2%. The CDR3 is 13 residues long. Germline V gene sequence: CDR1 KGHSH, CDR2 LQKENI. Of note for this clone: One junction end disagrees with the germline gene, perhaps due to a read error.

Sequencing used PBMCs or T cells enriched from blood (not recorded which). The gene calls are TRBV18 and TRBJ2-3; perhaps TRBD2 as D (6 bases). This clonotype was sampled from a woman in her sixties in a cohort exposed to, infected with or recovered from COVID-19 (not recorded which). The CDR3 DNA sequence: TGTGCCAGCTCACCACGAAATGAAGGGACTCCCAGTTTT. Translating it yields CASSPRNEGTPSF. The full variable domain, in which reference TRBV18 and TRBJ2-3 provide the parts outside the CDR3, is NAGVMQNPRHLVRRRGQEARLRCSPMKGHSHVYWYRQLPEEGLKFMVYLQKENIIDESGMPKERFSAEFPKEGPSILRIQQVVRGDSAAYFCASSPRNEGTPSFGPGTRLTVL.